The next 30 T cell receptor beta chains were all read from a single sample in a study of blood T cell repertoires in COVID-19. This table comes from immunoSEQ multiplex PCR, and its TCRdb copy is limited to in-frame clones, with some not included. Among approximately 54,000 clones listed, 90% to 95% were seen once. Source material: peripheral blood. The receptors here all came from a man aged 45-65 years with acute or convalescent COVID-19.

The CDR3 spells CSVQADSKNIQYF. The CDR3 region has the DNA TGCAGCGTACAGGCTGATTCCAAAAACATTCAGTACTTC. This chain connects TRBV29-1 to TRBJ2-4; tentatively, D is TRBD1 (5 bases). With 6 bases removed from V and 2 bases from J, the gap between germline ends came to 11 bases. This CDR3 spans 13 amino acids. The germline gives CDR1 SQVTM, CDR2 ANQGSEA.

The J gene is TRBJ2-3, the V gene TRBV7-9; TRBD1 agrees at 9 bases. Germline lookup yields CDR1 SEHNR and CDR2 FQNEAQ (reference sequence). The CDR3 spans 16 residues. V dropped 1 base and J dropped 0; count of bases not matched to a gene: 2. In DNA form, the CDR3 reads TGTGCCAGCAGCTTAGGGGACAGGGTGAGCACAGATACGCAGTATTTT. Its protein product is CASSLGDRVSTDTQYF. Using reference TRBV7-9 and TRBJ2-3 for the parts outside the CDR3, the full variable domain is DTGVSQNPRHKITKRGQNVTFRCDPISEHNRLYWYRQTLGQGPEFLTYFQNEAQLEKSRLLSDRFSAERPKGSFSTLEIQRTEQGDSAMYLCASSLGDRVSTDTQYFGPGTRLTVL.

The V gene is TRBV6-6, the J gene TRBJ2-1; D ambiguous. Deletions cut 0 bases from V and 10 bases from J, with 7 bases between. The CDR3 is 12 residues long. The germline gives CDR1 MNHNY, CDR2 SVGAGI (reference sequence). Here the CDR3 reads CASSYSFREQFF. Written as DNA, the CDR3 is TGTGCCAGCAGTTACTCGTTTAGAGAGCAGTTCTTC.

The chain links TRBV15 to TRBJ1-5; 9 positions match TRBD1. V lost 0 bases and J lost 4; bases outside the gene matches: 1. Germline V CDR1 and CDR2: LNHNV, YYDKDF (reference sequence). The CDR3 is 15 residues long. CDR3 residues: CATSRDGQGNQPQHF. CDR3 in DNA: TGTGCCACCAGCAGAGACGGACAGGGGAATCAGCCCCAGCATTTT. Looking up the rest from reference TRBV15 and TRBJ1-5 gives the full variable domain: DAMVIQNPRYQVTQFGKPVTLSCSQTLNHNVMYWYQQKSSQAPKLLFHYYDKDFNNEADTPDNFQSRRPNTSFCFLDIRSPGLGDTAMYLCATSRDGQGNQPQHFGDGTRLSIL.

This chain uses TRBV2 with TRBJ2-2, with D possibly being TRBD1 (5 bases). The CDR3 totals 16 residues. V gave up 5 bases and J gave up 3 bases, with 16 bases separating them. Germline loops: CDR1 SNHLY, CDR2 FYNNEI. This chain's CDR3 is CASSPLRPGYTGELFF. For the CDR3, the DNA is TGTGCCAGCAGTCCACTCCGGCCAGGGTACACCGGGGAGCTGTTTTTT.

CDR3 in DNA: TGTGCCAGCACCGGGACTAGCGGGAGCTCCTACGAGCAGTACTTC. Its protein product is CASTGTSGSSYEQYF. The V and J genes are TRBV6-5 and TRBJ2-7; 14 bases are a match to TRBD2. Germline loops: CDR1 MNHEY, CDR2 SVGAGI. The CDR3 has 15 amino acids. Trimming removed 7 bases from V and 0 bases from J; junction bases left unmatched: 2.

The V gene is TRBV7-2, the J gene TRBJ1-1, with a tentative D call TRBD1 (5 bases). In germline, CDR1 is SGHTA, CDR2 FQGNSA. The V end was cut by 1 base, the J end by 3 bases, with 15 bases between. The CDR3 consists of 16 residues. Written as DNA, the CDR3 is TGTGCCAGCAGCTTAGTGTGGCGTGGGGCCCACACTGAAGCTTTCTTT. Its translation: CASSLVWRGAHTEAFF.

The gene calls are TRBV5-1 and TRBJ1-1; D not resolved. Trimming removed 1 base from V and 2 bases from J, with 15 bases in between. Germline V gene lookup returns CDR1 SGHRS and CDR2 YFSETQ. This CDR3 has 16 residues. CDR3: CASSLSPQVLNTEAFF. CDR3 nucleotide sequence: TGCGCCAGCAGCTTGAGTCCCCAGGTCCTCAACACTGAAGCTTTCTTT.

This sequence joins TRBV11-2 and TRBJ2-1; the D gene is possibly TRBD2 (5 bases). CDR3 length equals 13 residues. Germline V lookup: CDR1 SGHAT, CDR2 FQNNGV. The ends were cut back, 1 base at V and 6 bases at J, with 7 bases in the middle. In DNA form, the CDR3 reads TGTGCCAGCAGCTTAGGGACTTCCAATGAGCAGTTCTTC. Translation: CASSLGTSNEQFF.

The chain carries TRBV3-1 (or the pseudogene TRBV3-2) and TRBJ1-5; tentatively, D is TRBD1 (6 bases). V was shortened by 4 bases and J by 6 bases, with 16 bases between the two germline ends. There are 15 residues in the CDR3. Germline loops: CDR1 LGHDT, CDR2 YNNKEL (reference sequence). CDR3 bases: TGTGCCAGCAGCCCGACCGGGGGGGGGCGTCAGCCCCAGCATTTT. Amino acids: CASSPTGGGRQPQHF.

The CDR3 spells CASSYPGLAGENEQFF. Here the CDR3 DNA reads TGTGCCAGCAGTTACCCGGGACTAGCGGGAGAGAATGAGCAGTTCTTC. The chain carries TRBV6-2 or TRBV6-3 and TRBJ2-1, with TRBD2 matching 14 bases. The V and J ends lost 2 bases and 7 bases, in that order; junction bases with no gene match: 4. This CDR3 spans 16 amino acids. Germline CDR1 is MNHEY and CDR2 is SVGEGT.

The V gene is TRBV27, the J gene TRBJ2-7; 10 bases are shared with TRBD2. Germline V gene data show CDR1 as MNHEY and CDR2 as SMNVEV (reference sequence). V lost 6 bases and J lost 0; bases outside the gene matches: 2. The CDR3 loop spans 14 amino acids. CDR3 in DNA: TGTGCCAGCAGGCCTAGCGGGAGCTCCTACGAGCAGTACTTC. The encoded protein is CASRPSGSSYEQYF.

The V call is TRBV7-7, the J call TRBJ2-1; 10 nucleotides agree with TRBD2. This CDR3 comprises 14 residues. Per the germline V gene, CDR1 is SSHAT and CDR2 is FNYEAQ (reference sequence). Losses at the gene ends were 3 bases for V and 7 bases for J; bases not matched to a gene: 3. The CDR3 DNA is TGTGCCAGCAGCTTCGAGGGACTAGCGAATGAGCAGTTCTTC. It encodes CASSFEGLANEQFF.

The chain carries TRBV7-9 and TRBJ1-1; D unresolved. CDR3 length: 12 amino acids. V was pared by 5 bases and J by 6 bases, with 10 bases between. Germline CDR1 is SEHNR and CDR2 is FQNEAQ (reference sequence). CDR3 bases: TGTGCCAGCAGCCCCTTTTCCTCTGAAGCTTTCTTT. It specifies CASSPFSSEAFF.

V usage is TRBV21-1 and J usage is TRBJ1-6; TRBD1 is taken as the D call from the table, unchecked against the DNA. TRBV21-1 is a documented pseudogene. The CDR3 sequence is 17 residues long. The CDR3 is CASSKTRAGADNSPLHF. CDR3 DNA: TGTGCCAGCAGCAAGACACGGGCAGGGGCGGATAATTCACCCCTCCACTTT.

V gene TRBV6-5 combines with J gene TRBJ1-4; D perhaps matches TRBD1 (5 bases). Germline V CDR1 and CDR2: MNHEY, SVGAGI. Trimming cost V 2 bases and J 2 bases, with 12 bases left between them. This CDR3 spans 16 amino acids. The CDR3 is CASSYLSAGTNEKLFF. CDR3 bases: TGTGCCAGCAGTTACCTCTCGGCAGGGACTAATGAAAAACTGTTTTTT.

J is TRBJ2-5 and V is TRBV7-2; maybe TRBD2 (7 bases). Germline V CDR1 and CDR2: SGHTA, FQGNSA. Trimming stripped 5 bases from V and 4 bases from J, with 20 bases between. This CDR3 spans 16 amino acids. The CDR3 nucleotides read TGTGCCAGCAGCCTAAACTCAGGGGAGGGCGCAGAGACCCAGTACTTC. Its protein product is CASSLNSGEGAETQYF.

The V gene is TRBV29-1, the J gene TRBJ2-7, with a tentative D call TRBD2 (7 bases). The CDR3 runs to 12 residues. Germline assignment: CDR1 SQVTM and CDR2 ANQGSEA. V gave up 4 bases and J gave up 7 bases, with 14 bases separating them. This CDR3 reads CSVGGGAREQYF. CDR3 DNA: TGCAGCGTTGGAGGGGGGGCGAGGGAGCAGTACTTC.

This chain links TRBV4-3 with TRBJ1-6; no reliable D call. Germline V gene sequence: CDR1 LGHNA, CDR2 YSLEER. There are 14 residues in the CDR3. V lost 1 base to trimming and J lost 10 bases, with 11 bases between them. CDR3 coding DNA: TGCGCCAGCAGCCAAGTTAGCGGGAGGTCACCCCTCCACTTT. Amino acid sequence: CASSQVSGRSPLHF.

The rearrangement joins TRBV10-3 to TRBJ2-5; 7 bases are shared with TRBD2. This CDR3 region has 15 residues. Germline V gives CDR1 ENHRY, CDR2 SYGVKD. Unmatched junction bases numbered 4, after V lost 1 base and J lost 2 bases. The CDR3 DNA follows: TGTGCCATCAGTGAGTACGGAGCGGGGCAAGAGACCCAGTACTTC. Protein product: CAISEYGAGQETQYF.

The rearrangement links TRBV19 to TRBJ1-1; D remains ambiguous. CDR3 length: 14 residues. V lost 9 bases to trimming and J lost 0 bases, with 14 bases between them. CDR1 and CDR2 (germline): LNHDA, SQIVND (reference sequence). The CDR3 loop is CASSTGWVNTEAFF. The CDR3 DNA follows: TGTGCCAGCTCAACGGGATGGGTGAACACTGAAGCTTTCTTT. Full variable domain (missing parts from reference TRBV19 and TRBJ1-1): DGGITQSPKYLFRKEGQNVTLSCEQNLNHDAMYWYRQDPGQGLRLIYYSQIVNDFQKGDIAEGYSVSREKKESFPLTVTSAQKNPTAFYLCASSTGWVNTEAFFGQGTRLTVV.

This sequence joins TRBV4-2 and TRBJ2-7, with a weak D call TRBD2 (6 bases). Trimming cost V 1 base and J 0 bases, with 13 bases left between them. In germline, CDR1 is LGHNA, CDR2 YNFKEQ. The CDR3 runs to 16 residues. The CDR3 is CASSQVMASASYEQYF. The CDR3 bases are TGTGCCAGCAGCCAAGTAATGGCTAGCGCCTCCTACGAGCAGTACTTC.

This clone was counted between two and nine times. The V gene is TRBV12-5, the J gene TRBJ2-7; 8 bases agree with TRBD1. The CDR3 is 14 residues long. CDR1 is LGHNT, CDR2 FRNRAP, per germline. The junction had 8 bases not matched to a gene; V was cut back by 7 bases and J by 3 bases. CDR3 DNA sequence: TGTGCTAGTGCCCCCAGGGGGCGCAACTACGAGCAGTACTTC. Protein product: CASAPRGRNYEQYF.

The chain has TRBV7-2 and TRBJ2-1; 10 bases match TRBD1. This CDR3 comprises 16 residues. After removal of 5 bases from V and 8 bases from J, the junction contained 12 bases not matched to a gene. The germline CDR1 and CDR2 sequences are SGHTA and FQGNSA. The CDR3 nucleotides read TGTGCCAGCAGCGCAACCGGGACAGGGGAGAGCGATGAGCAGTTCTTC. Its protein is CASSATGTGESDEQFF. The variable domain in full, with the rest retrieved from reference TRBV7-2 and TRBJ2-1, is GAGVSQSPSNKVTEKGKDVELRCDPISGHTALYWYRQSLGQGLEFLIYFQGNSAPDKSGLPSDRFSAERTGGSVSTLTIQRTQQEDSAVYLCASSATGTGESDEQFFGPGTRLTVL.

The CDR3 here is CASSLVAEQYF. Written as DNA, the CDR3 is TGTGCCAGCAGTTTAGTAGCCGAGCAGTACTTC. The chain links TRBV12-3 or TRBV12-4 to TRBJ2-7; D unresolved. The CDR3 is made up of 11 amino acids. Trimming shortened V by 1 base and J by 6 bases, and 4 bases separated the two germline ends.

This clone was observed once. The chain couples TRBV5-4 to TRBJ2-1, with D uncertain. Germline V gives CDR1 SGHNT, CDR2 YYREEE (reference sequence). The CDR3 is made up of 15 amino acids. The V gene lost 3 bases and the J gene lost 2 bases, with 12 bases spanning the gap. The CDR3 spells CASSSRRGPYNEQFF. The CDR3 coding sequence is TGTGCCAGCAGCTCTCGAAGAGGCCCCTACAATGAGCAGTTCTTC. The entire variable domain, with the rest obtained from reference TRBV5-4 and TRBJ2-1, is as follows: ETGVTQSPTHLIKTRGQQVTLRCSSQSGHNTVSWYQQALGQGPQFIFQYYREEENGRGNFPPRFSGLQFPNYSSELNVNALELDDSALYLCASSSRRGPYNEQFFGPGTRLTVL.

The chain employs TRBV7-9 and TRBJ1-3; 7 bases are shared with TRBD1. J gave up 0 bases and V 5 bases, and 13 bases lay outside the gene matches. This CDR3 has 18 amino acids. Germline values: CDR1 SEHNR, CDR2 FQNEAQ (reference sequence). The CDR3 bases are TGTGCCAGCAGCATAAGCAGGGGGATTGAACACTCTGGAAACACCATATATTTT. Protein sequence: CASSISRGIEHSGNTIYF.

The chain recombines TRBV16 with TRBJ1-5, with 7 bases matching TRBD1. This CDR3 has 16 residues. J gave up 6 bases and V 0 bases, and 8 bases lay outside the gene matches. Per germline, CDR1 KGHSY and CDR2 FQNENV. In DNA form, the CDR3 reads TGTGCCAGCAGCCAATCCCTGAGGGGGCTCGGTCAGCCCCAGCATTTT. This gives the protein CASSQSLRGLGQPQHF.

The chain recombines TRBV18 with TRBJ2-1; no firm D call. Per germline, CDR1 KGHSH and CDR2 LQKENI. The CDR3 is made up of 14 amino acids. Trimming removed 4 bases from V and 10 bases from J, with 17 bases in between. The CDR3 loop is CASSHETSPGEQFF. CDR3 sequence (DNA): TGTGCCAGCTCACACGAGACCTCTCCAGGAGAGCAGTTCTTC.

CDR3 coding DNA: TGTGCCAGCAGCCAGACCGGGACTAAAAACACCGGGGAGCTGTTTTTT. This gives the protein CASSQTGTKNTGELFF. The J gene is TRBJ2-2, the V gene TRBV5-4, with 7 bases fitting TRBD2. CDR3 length equals 16 residues. J was trimmed by 2 bases and V by 4 bases; bases with no gene match: 8. Looked up from germline, CDR1 is SGHNT and CDR2 is YYREEE (reference sequence). The variable domain in full, with the rest retrieved from reference TRBV5-4 and TRBJ2-2, is ETGVTQSPTHLIKTRGQQVTLRCSSQSGHNTVSWYQQALGQGPQFIFQYYREEENGRGNFPPRFSGLQFPNYSSELNVNALELDDSALYLCASSQTGTKNTGELFFGEGSRLTVL.